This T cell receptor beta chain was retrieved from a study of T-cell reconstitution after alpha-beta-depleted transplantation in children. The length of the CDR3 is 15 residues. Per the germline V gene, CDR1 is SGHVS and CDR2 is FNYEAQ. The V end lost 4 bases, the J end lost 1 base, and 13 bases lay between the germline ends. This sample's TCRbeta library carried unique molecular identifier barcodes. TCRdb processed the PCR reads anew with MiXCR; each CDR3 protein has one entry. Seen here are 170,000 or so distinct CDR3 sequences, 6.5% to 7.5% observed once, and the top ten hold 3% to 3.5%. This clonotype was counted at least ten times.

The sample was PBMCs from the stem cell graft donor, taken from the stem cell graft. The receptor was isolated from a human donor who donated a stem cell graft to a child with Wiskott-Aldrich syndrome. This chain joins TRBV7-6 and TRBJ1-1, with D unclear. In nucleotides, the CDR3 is TGTGCCAGCAGCTCCTTCAGGTCTGAGAACACTGAAGCTTTCTTT. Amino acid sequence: CASSSFRSENTEAFF.